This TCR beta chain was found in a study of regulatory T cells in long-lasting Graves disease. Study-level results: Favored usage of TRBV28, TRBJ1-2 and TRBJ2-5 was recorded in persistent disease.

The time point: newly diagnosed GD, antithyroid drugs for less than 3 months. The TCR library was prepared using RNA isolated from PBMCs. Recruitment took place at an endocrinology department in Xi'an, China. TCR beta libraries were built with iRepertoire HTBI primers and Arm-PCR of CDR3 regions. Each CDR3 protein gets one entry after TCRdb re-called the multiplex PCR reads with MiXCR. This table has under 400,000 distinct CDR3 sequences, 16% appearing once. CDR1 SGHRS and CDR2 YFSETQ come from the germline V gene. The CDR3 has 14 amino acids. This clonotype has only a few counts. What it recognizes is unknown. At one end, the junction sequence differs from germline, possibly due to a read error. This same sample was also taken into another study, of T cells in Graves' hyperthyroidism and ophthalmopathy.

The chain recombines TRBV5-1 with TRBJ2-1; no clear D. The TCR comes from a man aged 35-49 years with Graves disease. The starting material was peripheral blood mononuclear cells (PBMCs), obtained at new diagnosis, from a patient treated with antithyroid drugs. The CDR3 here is CASSLEGPYNEQLF. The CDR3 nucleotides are TGCGCCAGCAGCTTGGAGGGTCCCTACAATGAGCAGCTCTTC.